Listed here is a single T cell receptor (beta chain). What it binds is not known. Combined were second doses at about 4 or about 12 weeks. This table comes from immunoSEQ multiplex PCR, and its TCRdb copy is limited to in-frame clones, with some not included. The sample holds 100,000 to 150,000 clones, more than 70% seen once. This record belongs to a study of T cell responses to AZD1222 COVID-19 vaccine. The CDR3 spans 17 residues. Germline V lookup: CDR1 LNHDA, CDR2 SQIVND (reference sequence). V lost 11 bases, J lost 1 base, and 26 bases lay in between. Broader study findings: Nearly half of the spike-specific TCRs reportedly recognize variant regions that carry no mutations. Distributed over spike, vaccine-associated CD4 TCRs predominated at 160-218 and 743-854. Repertoire collection took place solely once the T cell response had peaked.

The chain recombines TRBV19 with TRBJ1-2; perhaps TRBD1 as D (6 bases). The sequenced sample was peripheral blood, obtained 28 days after the second AZD1222 dose. This receptor was identified in an adult who received the AZD1222 COVID-19 vaccine. Here the CDR3 reads CASIPSAGRGGNYGYTF. The CDR3 nucleotides are TGTGCCTCAATCCCCTCGGCGGGCCGAGGGGGTAACTATGGCTACACCTTC.